The rows below give T cell receptor beta chains drawn from one sample of a study of PD-1 blockade in classical Hodgkin lymphoma. Sequenced by immunoSEQ multiplex PCR; TCRdb stores in-frame clones only, minus some. The sample has about 35,000 clones; 80% to 90% are singletons. The sample was CD4+ T cells from blood. The receptors come from a human donor with classical Hodgkin lymphoma. CDR3s include the opening cysteine and the closing phenylalanine or tryptophan. D genes are given only for firm matches. For some rows the clone size is stated as once, few or many, or as a class when expanded; others skip it.

j_call v_call cdr3_length d_call clone_size cdr3_nt cdr3_aa
TRBJ1-2 TRBV5-1 16 NA NA TGCGCCAGCAGCTTGGGGGGAGCGCTACCGGGTTATGGCTACACCTTC CASSLGGALPGYGYTF
TRBJ2-7 TRBV2 13 NA NA TGTGCCAGCAAAGCAATACTAGTTGCCGAGCAGTACTTC CASKAILVAEQYF
TRBJ2-1 TRBV25-1 16 TRBD1 NA TGTGCCAGCAGTGATTTCCCGGGACAGGGATCCAATGAGCAGTTCTTC CASSDFPGQGSNEQFF
TRBJ1-5 TRBV6-6 16 NA NA TGTGCCAGCGGCCCCTGGAGTCTCGGGCCGGGTCAGCCCCAGCATTTT CASGPWSLGPGQPQHF
TRBJ2-7 TRBV9 14 NA NA TGTGCCAGCAGCGTAGAGGACGACTCCTACGAGCAGTACTTC CASSVEDDSYEQYF
TRBJ2-7 TRBV10-3 14 NA NA TGTGCCATCAGTGAGTCAGGAGGCGGCTACGAGCAGTACTTC CAISESGGGYEQYF
TRBJ1-2 TRBV28 17 NA NA TGTGCCAGCAGTTCTCCGGGCCTGACGGGCCCAATACATGGCTACACCTTC CASSSPGLTGPIHGYTF
TRBJ1-4 TRBV7-2 15 TRBD1 NA TGTGCCAGCAGCTTAGGGGACAGAAATAATGAAAAACTGTTTTTT CASSLGDRNNEKLFF
TRBJ2-5 TRBV15 16 NA NA TGTGCCACCAGCGGGTCAAGGGCAGCCAACCAAGAGACCCAGTACTTC CATSGSRAANQETQYF
TRBJ1-1 TRBV19 12 TRBD1 NA TGTGCCAGTCGATCACAGGGGTTTGAGGCTTTCTTT CASRSQGFEAFF
TRBJ1-2 TRBV27 14 NA NA TGTGCCAGCAGTTTAACCACAGGGAACTATGGCTACACCTTC CASSLTTGNYGYTF
TRBJ1-3 TRBV6-5 13 NA NA TGTGCCAGCAGTTACTCGATCCATAACACCATATATTTT CASSYSIHNTIYF
TRBJ2-3 TRBV29-1 14 NA NA TGCAGCGTTGGCTTAAGAGGGGGCACAGATACGCAGTATTTT CSVGLRGGTDTQYF
TRBJ1-2 TRBV7-8 16 NA NA TGTGCCAGCAGCTTTGGGACCTACAGGGAAAACTATGGCTACACCTTC CASSFGTYRENYGYTF
TRBJ2-1 TRBV2 13 TRBD2 NA TGTGCCAGCACGACTAGCGGGAGCAATGAGCAGTTCTTC CASTTSGSNEQFF
TRBJ1-4 TRBV4-1 16 NA NA TGCGCCAGCAGCCAAGAGGTGCAGGTTACTAATGAAAAACTGTTTTTT CASSQEVQVTNEKLFF
TRBJ2-7 TRBV6-5 15 NA NA TGTGCCAGCAGTTACTCTGAGACAGGCACCTACGAGCAGTACTTC CASSYSETGTYEQYF
TRBJ2-1 TRBV30 16 TRBD2 NA TGTGCCTGTGGACTAGCTAATTCGGGGACCTACAATGAGCAGTTCTTC CACGLANSGTYNEQFF
TRBJ2-7 TRBV9 14 NA NA TGTGCCAGCAGCCCTCGGGACCTACCCTACGAGCAGTACTTC CASSPRDLPYEQYF
TRBJ1-2 TRBV14 15 NA NA TGTGCCAGCAGCCAAGGTCTCGGCAGGGGACAAGGCTACACCTTC CASSQGLGRGQGYTF
TRBJ1-5 TRBV4-1 13 NA NA TGCGCCAGCAGCGGAGACAGGAATCAGCCCCAGCATTTT CASSGDRNQPQHF
TRBJ2-4 TRBV28 13 NA NA TGTGCCAACTTCGGTAAGGCCAAAAACATTCAGTACTTC CANFGKAKNIQYF
TRBJ2-1 TRBV11-2 13 NA NA TGTGCCAGCAGCTTAGATCGGGGTACTGAGCAGTTCTTC CASSLDRGTEQFF
TRBJ1-6 TRBV19 13 NA NA TGTGCCAGTAGTATTGTTACCGATTCACCCCTCCACTTT CASSIVTDSPLHF
TRBJ2-1 TRBV2 16 NA NA TGTGCCAGCAGTGAATGGTCATTGGGACCCCTGGGTGAGCAGTTCTTC CASSEWSLGPLGEQFF
TRBJ1-5 TRBV7-9 12 NA few TGTGCCAGCAGCTTAGGAGATCAGCCCCAGCATTTT CASSLGDQPQHF
TRBJ1-5 TRBV6-5 13 TRBD1 NA TGTGCCAGCAGTCGCCACGGGACAGCGCCCCAGCATTTT CASSRHGTAPQHF
TRBJ1-2 TRBV27 15 TRBD1 NA TGTGCCAGCAGCCGACAGGGATCAAAACCGTATGGCTACACCTTC CASSRQGSKPYGYTF
TRBJ2-7 TRBV11-2 14 TRBD1 NA TGTGCCAGCAGCAAATACAGGGGGTCCTACGAGCAGTACTTC CASSKYRGSYEQYF
TRBJ2-1 TRBV2 15 TRBD2 NA TGTGCCAGCAGTGAAGTGGGTAGCGGGAGAGGTGAGCAGTTCTTC CASSEVGSGRGEQFF
TRBJ2-7 TRBV5-6 18 TRBD2 NA TGTGCCAGCAGCTTCCCCGTCGGGACTAGCGAGAGCTCCTACGAGCAGTACTTC CASSFPVGTSESSYEQYF
TRBJ2-2 TRBV7-9 13 NA NA TGTGCCAGCAGCTTAGGTGGTACCGGGGAGCTGTTTTTT CASSLGGTGELFF
TRBJ1-1 TRBV7-8 14 NA NA TGTGCCAGCAGCCCTAGGACGGCGAACACTGAAGCTTTCTTT CASSPRTANTEAFF
TRBJ2-7 TRBV6-5 14 TRBD1 NA TGTGCCAGCAGCCCACCGGGACAGGGTTACGAGCAGTACTTC CASSPPGQGYEQYF
TRBJ1-1 TRBV28 15 TRBD1 NA TGTGCCAGCAGTTCGGAGGGACAGGGCTACACTGAAGCTTTCTTT CASSSEGQGYTEAFF
TRBJ2-2 TRBV19 14 NA NA TGTGCCAGTCGTACAGGGACCAAAGGCGAGGAGCTGTTTTTT CASRTGTKGEELFF
TRBJ2-7 TRBV4-3 18 TRBD1 NA TGCGCCAGCAGCCAAGACGCCCGGACAGGGGGCATCGCCTACGAGCAGTACTTC CASSQDARTGGIAYEQYF
TRBJ1-1 TRBV7-9 15 TRBD1 NA TGTGCCAGCAGCCGAACGACAGGGACGGCCACTGAAGCTTTCTTT CASSRTTGTATEAFF
TRBJ1-2 TRBV5-6 15 TRBD1 NA TGTGCCAGCAGCTCCACAGGGGTCATTAACTATGGCTACACCTTC CASSSTGVINYGYTF
TRBJ1-6 TRBV19 15 TRBD1 few TGTGCCAGTAGTATTGGACAGGGGGGTAATTCACCCCTCCACTTT CASSIGQGGNSPLHF
TRBJ2-6 TRBV15 14 NA NA TGTGCCACCAGCAGGGCCTCTGGGGCCAACGTCCTGACTTTC CATSRASGANVLTF
TRBJ2-2 TRBV10-1 13 NA NA TGCGCCAGCAGTGAGGGCCGGACCGGGGAGCTGTTTTTT CASSEGRTGELFF
TRBJ2-7 TRBV6-1 14 NA NA TGTGCCAGCAGAATGACCGGGGGCTCCTACGAGCAGTACTTC CASRMTGGSYEQYF
TRBJ2-7 TRBV19 16 NA NA TGTGCCAGTAGTCCGGAATCGTCGCGGACTTGGTACGAGCAGTACTTC CASSPESSRTWYEQYF
TRBJ1-2 TRBV2 13 NA NA TGTGCCAGCAGGGTACAGACTAACTATGGCTACACCTTC CASRVQTNYGYTF
TRBJ2-7 TRBV6-5 11 NA NA TGTGCCAGCAGCCACTCCTACGAGCAGTACTTC CASSHSYEQYF
TRBJ2-4 TRBV4-3 16 TRBD2 NA TGCGCCAGCAGCCAAGGACTAGCGGGAGACAAAAACATTCAGTACTTC CASSQGLAGDKNIQYF
TRBJ1-2 TRBV28 12 NA NA TGTGCCAGCAGGACAGCCACCGAGGGCTACACCTTC CASRTATEGYTF
TRBJ1-5 TRBV2 13 NA few TGTGCCAGCAGTGAGGGCCAAAATCAGCCCCAGCATTTT CASSEGQNQPQHF